Detailed here is one TCR beta chain. Its antigen is not known. The source of the sample is a study of T cell responses to AZD1222 COVID-19 vaccine. Study results and limitations: Repertoires were collected only later (after the peak T cell response had occurred).

TCRdb keeps only in-frame clones here, not all; method: immunoSEQ multiplex PCR. The table records tens of thousands of clones, around 84% of them present only once. Germline assignment: CDR1 LNHNV and CDR2 YYDKDF (reference sequence). Trimming cost V 1 base and J 0 bases; bases outside gene matches: 10. CDR3 length: 18 amino acids. The chain carries TRBV15 and TRBJ2-7, with TRBD1 identical over 9 bases. Source: peripheral blood, taken on day 0 of AZD1222 vaccination. This sequence originates from an adult in good health. The CDR3 sequence: CATSRGGQGRRDSYEQYF. The DNA of the CDR3 is TGTGCCACCAGCAGAGGGGGACAGGGTAGGAGGGACTCCTACGAGCAGTACTTC.